Listed below are T cell receptor beta chains from one sample, sequenced in a study of T cells after yellow fever vaccination. TCRdb analysed the 5' RACE reads with MiXCR anew, one entry per CDR3 protein. The repertoire holds 500,000 to 550,000 distinct CDR3 sequences, with about a fifth as singletons. This specimen consisted of PBMCs, obtained approximately 22 days after the first yellow fever vaccination. These receptors originate from a man aged 18 to 30 who received the YFV17D yellow fever vaccine. The CDR3 runs from the conserved cysteine through the conserved F or W. The D gene is left open where the match is weak. Expanded clones are given a class, and other clones once, few, many or no size at all.

cdr3_aa cdr3_nt clone_size d_call j_call cdr3_length v_call
CATSGGRGFNQPQHF TGTGCCACCAGCGGGGGGAGGGGCTTTAATCAGCCCCAGCATTTT few . TRBJ1-5 15 TRBV15
CASSQDAGVGYEQYF TGCGCCAGCAGCCAAGACGCAGGGGTGGGCTACGAGCAGTACTTC . . TRBJ2-7 15 TRBV4-3
CASSSLPGTGRNEQFF TGTGCCAGCAGCTCCCTTCCCGGGACAGGGCGCAATGAGCAGTTCTTC few TRBD1 TRBJ2-1 16 TRBV7-2
CASGGRSSGNTIYF TGTGCCAGCGGCGGGCGGTCCTCTGGAAACACCATATATTTT few . TRBJ1-3 14 TRBV3-1
CASSPGRVHQPQHF TGTGCCAGCAGCCCCGGCAGGGTGCATCAGCCCCAGCATTTT few . TRBJ1-5 14 TRBV7-2
CASSRDWTNTGELFF TGTGCCAGCAGTCGGGACTGGACGAACACCGGGGAGCTGTTTTTT . . TRBJ2-2 15 TRBV6-1
CASSLFGGNTEAFF TGTGCCAGCAGCTTATTCGGGGGGAACACTGAAGCTTTCTTT . . TRBJ1-1 14 TRBV11-2
CASSLSGGLGETQYF TGTGCCAGCAGTCTCAGCGGGGGCCTTGGGGAGACCCAGTACTTC . TRBD2 TRBJ2-5 15 TRBV27
CSARAGGETQYF TGCAGTGCCAGAGCTGGTGGCGAGACCCAGTACTTC . . TRBJ2-5 12 TRBV20-1
CASSLRRTSGANVLTF TGTGCCAGCAGTTTAAGGCGGACCTCTGGGGCCAACGTCCTGACTTTC . . TRBJ2-6 16 TRBV27
CASRGPTEAFF TGTGCCAGCAGGGGGCCGACTGAAGCTTTCTTT few . TRBJ1-1 11 TRBV6-5
CAWLAGGPVGELFF TGTGCCTGGTTAGCGGGGGGGCCAGTCGGGGAGCTGTTTTTT few TRBD2 TRBJ2-2 14 TRBV30
CASSLLVPDTGELFF TGCGCCAGCAGCTTGCTTGTCCCAGACACCGGGGAGCTGTTTTTT . . TRBJ2-2 15 TRBV5-1
CASSESGEYGYTF TGTGCCAGCAGTGAATCGGGGGAGTATGGCTACACCTTC . . TRBJ1-2 13 TRBV25-1
CASSFTGTETYQETQYF TGCGCCAGCAGCTTCACCGGGACAGAGACGTACCAAGAGACCCAGTACTTC . TRBD1 TRBJ2-5 17 TRBV5-1
CASSLGTGREEKLFF TGTGCCAGCAGCTTAGGGACAGGGAGGGAAGAAAAACTGTTTTTT . TRBD1 TRBJ1-4 15 TRBV7-9
CASSLFRGSPYEQYF TGTGCCAGCAGTTTATTCAGGGGTAGCCCCTACGAGCAGTACTTC few . TRBJ2-7 15 TRBV28
CASSFPGGRGDIQYF TGTGCCAGCAGTTTCCCGGGGGGGCGAGGGGACATTCAGTACTTC . TRBD2 TRBJ2-4 15 TRBV28
CASSEASGNQPQHF TGTGCCAGCAGTGAGGCTAGTGGCAATCAGCCCCAGCATTTT . . TRBJ1-5 14 TRBV6-1
CASSHPGVRTGELFF TGCGCCAGCAGCCATCCGGGGGTTCGAACCGGGGAGCTGTTTTTT . . TRBJ2-2 15 TRBV4-3
CASSEPSGQETQYF TGTGCCAGCAGTGAACCCTCCGGGCAAGAGACCCAGTACTTC . . TRBJ2-5 14 TRBV2
CASSPPGLWPTEAFF TGTGCCAGCAGTCCCCCGGGCCTTTGGCCCACTGAAGCTTTCTTT . . TRBJ1-1 15 TRBV6-1
CASSGRTSGSYNEQFF TGCGCCAGCAGCGGCCGAACTAGCGGCTCCTACAATGAGCAGTTCTTC . TRBD2 TRBJ2-1 16 TRBV5-1
CAGSGGAGYEQFF TGCGCTGGTAGCGGGGGGGCCGGCTATGAGCAGTTCTTC few TRBD2 TRBJ2-1 13 TRBV4-1
CASSQESGASGDNQPQHF TGTGCCAGCAGCCAAGAAAGTGGGGCCTCGGGAGATAATCAGCCCCAGCATTTT few . TRBJ1-5 18 TRBV4-2
CASGYWTPSTDTQYF TGTGCCAGCGGATACTGGACCCCTAGCACAGATACGCAGTATTTT few . TRBJ2-3 15 TRBV25-1
CATGRTRGETQYF TGTGCCACCGGGAGGACCAGGGGGGAGACCCAGTACTTC . . TRBJ2-5 13 TRBV19
CASSWNRGLTNYGYTF TGTGCCAGCAGCTGGAACAGGGGGCTTACGAACTATGGCTACACCTTC . TRBD1 TRBJ1-2 16 TRBV5-6
CASSWGQGFTEAFF TGTGCCAGCAGCTGGGGACAGGGCTTCACTGAAGCTTTCTTT . TRBD1 TRBJ1-1 14 TRBV11-1
CASSQDWGNREQYF TGTGCCAGCAGCCAAGACTGGGGGAATCGGGAGCAGTACTTC . . TRBJ2-7 14 TRBV14
CASEKGRQETQYF TGTGCCAGCGAGAAGGGCAGGCAAGAGACCCAGTACTTC . . TRBJ2-5 13 TRBV2
CASRDQGPGPKAFF TGTGCCAGCAGGGATCAGGGGCCGGGCCCCAAAGCTTTCTTT . . TRBJ1-1 14 TRBV6-1
CSASGTGNTIYF TGCAGTGCCTCAGGGACGGGAAACACCATATATTTT . . TRBJ1-3 12 TRBV20-1
CASSLEGSGNTIYF TGCGCCAGCAGCTTGGAGGGGTCTGGAAACACCATATATTTT few . TRBJ1-3 14 TRBV5-1
CASSHRGLLTGELFF TGTGCCAGCAGCCACCGGGGACTACTAACCGGGGAGCTGTTTTTT few TRBD2 TRBJ2-2 15 TRBV6-2/TRBV6-3
CASSLAEGTKNIQYF TGTGCCAGCAGCCTCGCTGAGGGGACCAAAAACATTCAGTACTTC few . TRBJ2-4 15 TRBV7-8
CASSQGTTGETQYF TGCGCCAGCAGCCAAGGTACAACGGGCGAGACCCAGTACTTC few . TRBJ2-5 14 TRBV4-3
CASKRQGSSYEQYF TGTGCCAGCAAAAGGCAGGGGAGTTCCTACGAGCAGTACTTC . . TRBJ2-7 14 TRBV6-1
CASSLTVGNYGYTF TGTGCCAGCAGCTTAACGGTGGGGAACTATGGCTACACCTTC few . TRBJ1-2 14 TRBV7-6
CATTPRQGTNEQFF TGTGCCACCACTCCGAGACAGGGAACGAATGAGCAGTTCTTC few TRBD1 TRBJ2-1 14 TRBV24-1
CASSISWTGTDTQYF TGTGCCAGCAGCATCTCCTGGACTGGCACAGATACGCAGTATTTT . . TRBJ2-3 15 TRBV12-3/TRBV12-4
CSAFDRGRGGELFF TGCAGTGCCTTTGACAGGGGGCGAGGCGGGGAGCTGTTTTTT few TRBD1 TRBJ2-2 14 TRBV20-1
CASGGQYQPQHF TGTGCCAGTGGAGGCCAGTATCAGCCCCAGCATTTT . . TRBJ1-5 12 TRBV6-2/TRBV6-3
CASSSTPGLAGGGETQYF TGCGCCAGCAGCTCCACGCCGGGACTAGCGGGGGGCGGGGAGACCCAGTACTTC . TRBD2 TRBJ2-5 18 TRBV5-1
CASSFPGLVWYEQYF TGTGCCAGCAGCTTCCCAGGACTAGTCTGGTACGAGCAGTACTTC . TRBD2 TRBJ2-7 15 TRBV7-4
CASRRGQGGEKLFF TGTGCCAGCCGGCGTGGACAGGGTGGTGAAAAACTGTTTTTT . TRBD1 TRBJ1-4 14 TRBV12-3/TRBV12-4
CASLPRREGIRGNQPQHF TGTGCCAGTTTGCCAAGAAGGGAAGGGATAAGGGGCAATCAGCCCCAGCATTTT few . TRBJ1-5 18 TRBV28
CASSPGTRQFNEQFF TGTGCCAGCAGCCCCGGGACTAGACAATTCAATGAGCAGTTCTTC few TRBD2 TRBJ2-1 15 TRBV3-1
CASSHGGATNTDTQYF TGCGCCAGCAGCCACGGGGGCGCCACAAACACAGATACGCAGTATTTT few . TRBJ2-3 16 TRBV4-3
CASSRQGVDEQFF TGTGCCAGCAGTAGACAGGGGGTCGATGAGCAGTTCTTC many TRBD1 TRBJ2-1 13 TRBV6-4
CSARFTGDTKKLFF TGCAGTGCTAGATTTACAGGGGATACGAAAAAACTGTTTTTT . TRBD1 TRBJ1-4 14 TRBV20-1
CSGLNRGNYGYTF TGCAGCGGACTGAACAGGGGAAACTATGGCTACACCTTC few TRBD1 TRBJ1-2 13 TRBV29-1
CASSLQGGEAAEAFF TGCGCCAGCAGCTTGCAGGGAGGAGAGGCGGCTGAAGCTTTCTTT few . TRBJ1-1 15 TRBV5-1
CATSRDSLGKQYF TGTGCCACCAGCAGAGATTCGTTGGGGAAGCAGTACTTC . . TRBJ2-7 13 TRBV15
CASSLSVPGWGTEAFF TGTGCCAGCAGCTTATCGGTCCCGGGTTGGGGCACTGAAGCTTTCTTT few . TRBJ1-1 16 TRBV7-2